The 24 T cell receptor beta chains given below trace back to one sample, sequenced in a study of cytomegalovirus exposure and HLA in healthy donors. Primers: 60 Vbeta forward and 13 Jbeta reverse. Assay used: immunoSEQ multiplex PCR; TCRdb lists only in-frame clones, some missing. Of about 76,000 clones listed, nearly 80% are singletons. Sequencing was carried out using PBMCs. Every receptor here comes from a woman aged 40 to 50 in good health and CMV-seropositive.

The table lists this clone with a few counts. This rearrangement joins TRBV15 to TRBJ2-7; maybe TRBD2 (5 bases). This CDR3 contains 14 residues. CDR1 LNHNV and CDR2 YYDKDF come from the germline V gene (reference sequence). Trimming removed 2 bases at V and 7 bases at J, with 15 bases between. The chain's CDR3 is CATSRYGNGVEQYF. CDR3 DNA sequence: TGTGCCACCAGCAGATACGGAAACGGGGTGGAGCAGTACTTC.

The gene calls are TRBV5-4 and TRBJ2-3; 13 nucleotides align to TRBD2. CDR1 is SGHNT and CDR2 is YYREEE in the germline V gene (reference sequence). This CDR3 region has 15 residues. Unmatched junction bases numbered 5, after V lost 4 bases and J lost 6 bases. CDR3: CASSQTSGGTDTQYF. In nucleotides, the CDR3 is TGTGCCAGCAGCCAGACTAGCGGGGGGACGGATACGCAGTATTTT.

The CDR3 DNA sequence: TGTGCCAGCAGCTTAACCCTAGGGGGGGAATACACCTTC. Translating it yields CASSLTLGGEYTF. This chain links TRBV7-7 with TRBJ1-2, with D maybe TRBD1 (6 bases). The CDR3 is 13 amino acids. Germline values: CDR1 SSHAT, CDR2 FNYEAQ (reference sequence). V shed 2 bases and J shed 11 bases, with 15 bases lying between them.

The rearrangement uses TRBV5-6 and TRBJ2-3; 10 bases are a match to TRBD2. The junction had 9 bases not matched to a gene; V was cut back by 1 base and J by 4 bases. The CDR3 length is 17 residues. Germline CDR1 reads SGHDT; CDR2 reads YYEEEE. CDR3 residues: CASSLTTASGGPDTQYF. CDR3 nucleotide sequence: TGTGCCAGCAGCTTGACAACGGCTAGCGGGGGCCCAGATACGCAGTATTTT.

V and J are TRBV11-2 and TRBJ1-2; D is ambiguous. V lost 1 base and J lost 2, with 8 bases in between. The CDR3 is 14 residues long. CDR1 is SGHAT and CDR2 is FQNNGV in the germline V gene. The CDR3 here is CASSLGSRNYGYTF. DNA for the CDR3: TGTGCCAGCAGCTTAGGTTCCCGGAACTATGGCTACACCTTC.

This clone was seen a single time. This chain links TRBV5-4 with TRBJ1-2, with D perhaps matching TRBD1 (5 bases). The CDR3 has 15 residues. Germline V gene data show CDR1 as SGHNT and CDR2 as YYREEE (reference sequence). The V end was cut by 0 bases, the J end by 6 bases, with 15 bases between. The CDR3 DNA is TGTGCCAGCAGCTTGGGTCCCCCAGGGCCTCATGGCTACACCTTC. The encoded protein is CASSLGPPGPHGYTF.

V gene TRBV6-5 combines with J gene TRBJ1-1; D is possibly TRBD1 (6 bases). The germline V gene has CDR1 MNHEY and CDR2 SVGAGI. V was cut by 4 bases and J by 4 bases, with 19 bases left in between. The CDR3 length is 16 residues. CDR3 nucleotides: TGTGCCAGCAGTTCTTTGTCACAGGGCGGTGGCACTGAAGCTTTCTTT. This sequence encodes CASSSLSQGGGTEAFF.

The V and J genes are TRBV6-4 and TRBJ2-7, with D possibly TRBD2 on 6 matching bases. CDR1 and CDR2 (germline): MRHNA, SNTAGT. V shed 3 bases and J shed 5 bases, with 14 bases lying between them. The CDR3 has 14 residues. CDR3 loop: CASSEATTRDEQYF. The CDR3 nucleotides are TGTGCCAGCAGTGAAGCGACGACTAGGGACGAGCAGTACTTC.

This chain links TRBV28 with TRBJ2-5; 7 nucleotides line up with TRBD2. V gave up 7 bases and J gave up 2 bases; unmatched junction bases: 19. CDR1 is MDHEN and CDR2 is SYDVKM in the germline V gene. The CDR3 spans 18 residues. This chain's CDR3 is CASKVGGFGEGIQETQYF. CDR3 sequence (DNA): TGTGCCAGCAAGGTGGGGGGGTTTGGCGAAGGCATACAAGAGACCCAGTACTTC. Drawing the rest from reference TRBV28 and TRBJ2-5, the complete variable domain is DVKVTQSSRYLVKRTGEKVFLECVQDMDHENMFWYRQDPGLGLRLIYFSYDVKMKEKGDIPEGYSVSREKKERFSLILESASTNQTSMYLCASKVGGFGEGIQETQYFGPGTRLLVL.

This sequence joins TRBV6-1 and TRBJ1-6; the match to TRBD1 covers 12 bases. The CDR3 loop spans 17 amino acids. Germline CDR1 MNHNS, CDR2 SASEGT. V lost 1 base and J lost 7; bases outside the gene matches: 5. CDR3 amino acids: CASSEGRDRGLNSPLHF. CDR3 DNA: TGTGCCAGCAGTGAAGGACGGGACAGGGGGCTGAATTCACCCCTCCACTTT.

This chain links TRBV6-1 with TRBJ2-3; D unclear. Germline V gene sequence: CDR1 MNHNS, CDR2 SASEGT. This CDR3 contains 14 residues. Trimming removed 8 bases at V and 1 base at J, with 13 bases between. CDR3 amino acids: CASQLDLRTDTQYF. CDR3 in DNA: TGTGCCAGCCAACTCGACTTGCGCACAGATACGCAGTATTTT.

The J gene is TRBJ2-3, the V gene TRBV7-6; no reliable D call. V was trimmed by 4 bases and J by 4 bases, leaving 15 bases between them. Germline V gene data show CDR1 as SGHVS and CDR2 as FNYEAQ. This CDR3 contains 15 residues. This CDR3 reads CASSSAQNRADTQYF. Written as DNA, the CDR3 is TGTGCCAGCAGCTCAGCACAGAACCGAGCAGATACGCAGTATTTT.

V and J are TRBV6-1 and TRBJ2-1, with 9 bases that match TRBD2. This CDR3 has 15 residues. Germline-derived CDR1 and CDR2 are MNHNS and SASEGT. The V gene end was trimmed by 6 bases and the J gene end by 4 bases; junction bases not matched to a gene: 7. CDR3 region: CASRPLAGPYNEQFF. CDR3 nucleotide sequence: TGTGCCAGCAGGCCCCTAGCGGGACCATACAATGAGCAGTTCTTC.

This clone was seen only once. The V and J genes are TRBV28 and TRBJ2-7, with TRBD2 matching over 8 bases. V trimming: 3 bases; J trimming: 6 bases; junction bases outside the gene matches: 10. This CDR3 has 15 residues. Germline CDR1 reads MDHEN; CDR2 reads SYDVKM. This CDR3 reads CASSFLRSLAGEQYF. The DNA for the CDR3 is TGTGCCAGCAGTTTTTTAAGGAGTCTAGCGGGCGAGCAGTACTTC. The full variable domain, its missing parts supplied by reference TRBV28 and TRBJ2-7, is DVKVTQSSRYLVKRTGEKVFLECVQDMDHENMFWYRQDPGLGLRLIYFSYDVKMKEKGDIPEGYSVSREKKERFSLILESASTNQTSMYLCASSFLRSLAGEQYFGPGTRLTVT.

The V gene is TRBV5-4, the J gene TRBJ1-3; D gene uncertain. Germline V gives CDR1 SGHNT, CDR2 YYREEE (reference sequence). The V end was cut by 4 bases, the J end by 0 bases, with 14 bases between. The CDR3 runs 16 residues. CDR3 nucleotides: TGTGCCAGCAGCGGTAGCCCAGTTACCTCTGGAAACACCATATATTTT. Translated, it gives CASSGSPVTSGNTIYF.

A single count supports this clone. The chain carries TRBV5-5 and TRBJ2-3; 7 bases line up with TRBD1. This CDR3 has 14 amino acids. V lost 3 bases to trimming and J lost 6 bases; unmatched junction nucleotides: 7. Germline CDR1 SGHKS, CDR2 YYEKEE (reference sequence). Here the CDR3 DNA reads TGTGCCAGCAGCTCAATGACAGGGTCCGATACGCAGTATTTT. Translating gives CASSSMTGSDTQYF.

The chain couples TRBV5-6 to TRBJ1-1, with D uncertain. The CDR3 spans 12 residues. V was clipped by 3 bases and J by 6 bases, with 9 bases between them. Per germline, CDR1 SGHDT and CDR2 YYEEEE. The CDR3 DNA sequence: TGTGCCAGCAGCTGGTCCACTTCTGAAGCTTTCTTT. Its protein is CASSWSTSEAFF.

This clone occurred a few times. The chain is built from TRBV10-3 and TRBJ1-4; D ambiguous. The germline CDR1 and CDR2 sequences are ENHRY and SYGVKD. Trimming pared 2 bases from V and 7 bases from J, leaving 11 bases between. The CDR3 spans 14 residues. The chain's CDR3 is CAISEVQYSEKLFF. CDR3 nucleotide sequence: TGTGCCATCAGTGAGGTCCAATATAGTGAAAAACTGTTTTTT.

V is TRBV25-1 and J is TRBJ2-2; D unclear. V was shortened by 6 bases and J by 6 bases, with 11 bases between the two germline ends. The CDR3 covers 13 residues. The germline V gene encodes CDR1 MGHDK and CDR2 SYGVNS. The CDR3 region is CASSGVPAGELFF. The CDR3 DNA is TGTGCCAGCAGCGGAGTTCCCGCCGGGGAGCTGTTTTTT. Based on the CDR3 plus reference TRBV25-1 and TRBJ2-2, the full variable domain is EADIYQTPRYLVIGTGKKITLECSQTMGHDKMYWYQQDPGMELHLIHYSYGVNSTEKGDLSSESTVSRIRTEHFPLTLESARPSHTSQYLCASSGVPAGELFFGEGSRLTVL.

This clone occurred a few times. This chain links TRBV7-2 with TRBJ2-5; 8 bases agree with TRBD2. Trimming removed 2 bases from V and 2 bases from J; junction bases left unmatched: 4. This CDR3 comprises 15 residues. The germline V gene encodes CDR1 SGHTA and CDR2 FQGNSA. Written as DNA, the CDR3 is TGTGCCAGCAGCTTACAGCGGGGGAATCAAGAGACCCAGTACTTC. Encoded protein: CASSLQRGNQETQYF.

V usage is TRBV6-4 and J usage is TRBJ1-3, with D unclear. Deletions cut 5 bases from V and 0 bases from J, with 5 bases between. CDR3 length equals 13 residues. Per the germline V gene, CDR1 is MRHNA and CDR2 is SNTAGT. CDR3 sequence reads: CASSQDSGNTIYF. As DNA, the CDR3 is TGTGCCAGCAGTCAGGACTCTGGAAACACCATATATTTT.

This clone was recorded a few times. The chain uses TRBV7-8 and TRBJ1-6, with D unclear. V lost 5 bases, J lost 10 bases, and 9 bases lay in between. The CDR3 spans 12 residues. The germline CDR1 and CDR2 sequences are SGHVS and FQNEAQ. The CDR3 DNA is TGTGCCAGCAGCGAGGGTAAATCACCCCTCCACTTT. This codes for CASSEGKSPLHF.

V and J are TRBV30 and TRBJ1-6; D call uncertain. Germline V CDR1 and CDR2: GTSNPN, SVGIG (reference sequence). CDR3 length: 14 amino acids. V gave up 2 bases and J gave up 5 bases, with 10 bases separating them. This CDR3 reads CAWSSGPNNSPLHF. DNA of the CDR3: TGTGCCTGGAGTAGTGGGCCGAATAATTCACCCCTCCACTTT.

The chain is built from TRBV6-5 and TRBJ1-2; 9 positions agree with TRBD1. Trimming took 6 bases from V and 2 from J; bases not matched to a gene: 4. The CDR3 has 14 residues. Germline CDR1 is MNHEY and CDR2 is SVGAGI. The CDR3 nucleotides read TGTGCCAGCAGGAGGGACAGGGAAAACTATGGCTACACCTTC. Encoded protein: CASRRDRENYGYTF.